What follows describes a single T cell receptor (beta chain). This entry belongs to a study of response to subunit inactivated influenza vaccine. TCRdb redid the calling of the RT-PCR reads with MiXCR, one entry per CDR3 protein. This sample has roughly 650,000 distinct CDR3 sequences; 11% to 15% occur once, and the top ten carry about 7.6%. Trimming cost V 2 bases and J 1 base, with 15 bases left between them. CDR1 ENHRY and CDR2 SYGVKD come from the germline V gene. The CDR3 covers 17 residues. Material: PBMCs from blood, obtained around two weeks before vaccination. This chain links TRBV10-3 with TRBJ2-4; tentative D call: TRBD2 (8 bases). This receptor was obtained from a man aged 50 to 60 who received an inactivated influenza vaccine. The CDR3 region has the DNA TGTGCCATCAGTGAGCGGGAGGGGGCGACGGCCAAAAACATTCAGTACTTC. Translating gives CAISEREGATAKNIQYF.